This T cell receptor beta chain was found in a study of T cell responses to AZD1222 COVID-19 vaccine. Findings and limits, study-wide: Spike-specific TCR breadth and depth both grew after two AZD1222 doses. Mapped onto spike, vaccine-associated CD4 TCRs spanned it and were dominant at 160-218 and 743-854.

Investigators merged groups given second doses at roughly 4 or roughly 12 weeks. Method: immunoSEQ multiplex PCR; TCRdb's copy keeps in-frame clones and lacks some. There are about 130,000 clones in the sample; roughly 91% occur only once, and approximately 6.8% lies in the top ten. Of note for this clone: Its matching antigen is unknown.

The CDR3 is 17 residues long. Germline V CDR1 and CDR2: KGHSH, LQKENI. J was trimmed by 2 bases and V by 2 bases; bases with no gene match: 10. Sequencing was performed on peripheral blood, taken 28 days after the second AZD1222 dose. The J gene is TRBJ2-5, the V gene TRBV18, with 8 bases that match TRBD2. The source of this sequence is an adult who received the AZD1222 COVID-19 vaccine. The CDR3 sequence is CASSPAPFGGGQETQYF. The DNA for the CDR3 is TGTGCCAGCTCACCAGCCCCCTTTGGCGGGGGGCAAGAGACCCAGTACTTC. Full variable domain (outside the CDR3, taken from reference TRBV18 and TRBJ2-5): NAGVMQNPRHLVRRRGQEARLRCSPMKGHSHVYWYRQLPEEGLKFMVYLQKENIIDESGMPKERFSAEFPKEGPSILRIQQVVRGDSAAYFCASSPAPFGGGQETQYFGPGTRLLVL.